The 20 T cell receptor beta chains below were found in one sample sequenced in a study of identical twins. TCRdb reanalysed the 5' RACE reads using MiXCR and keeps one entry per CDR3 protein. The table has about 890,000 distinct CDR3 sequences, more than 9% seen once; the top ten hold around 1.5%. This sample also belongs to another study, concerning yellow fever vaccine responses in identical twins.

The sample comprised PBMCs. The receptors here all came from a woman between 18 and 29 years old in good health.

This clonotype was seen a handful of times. As DNA, the CDR3 is TGTGCCAGCAGTGCTCTCGACAGCGGTGAGCAGTTCTTC. It codes for CASSALDSGEQFF. V gene TRBV6-1 combines with J gene TRBJ2-1; D is perhaps TRBD1 or TRBD2 (5 bases each). The germline V gene encodes CDR1 MNHNS and CDR2 SASEGT. Trimming cost V 4 bases and J 9 bases, with 13 bases left between them. The CDR3 is 13 amino acids.

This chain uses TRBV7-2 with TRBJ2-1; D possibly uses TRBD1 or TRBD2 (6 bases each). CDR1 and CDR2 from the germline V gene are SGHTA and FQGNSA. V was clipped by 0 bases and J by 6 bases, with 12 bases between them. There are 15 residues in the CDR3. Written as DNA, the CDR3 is TGTGCCAGCAGCTTAGCGGGGGGCTATTTCAATGAGCAGTTCTTC. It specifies CASSLAGGYFNEQFF.

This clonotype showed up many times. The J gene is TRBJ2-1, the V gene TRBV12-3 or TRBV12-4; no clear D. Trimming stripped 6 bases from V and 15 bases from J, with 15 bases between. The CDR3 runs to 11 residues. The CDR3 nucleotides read TGTGCCAGCAGCCCGTCCCAATTGGCGTTCTTC. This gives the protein CASSPSQLAFF.

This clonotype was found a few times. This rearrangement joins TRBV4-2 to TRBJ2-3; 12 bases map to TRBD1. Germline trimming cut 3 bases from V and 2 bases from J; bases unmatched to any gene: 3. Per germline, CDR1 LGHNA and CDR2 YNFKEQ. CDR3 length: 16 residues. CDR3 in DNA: TGTGCCAGCAGCCAGGGGACAGGGGGCAACACAGATACGCAGTATTTT. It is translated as CASSQGTGGNTDTQYF.

CDR3 residues: CASSYLAGGDNEQFF. The CDR3 DNA is TGTGCCAGCAGTTACCTTGCGGGGGGAGACAATGAGCAGTTCTTC. The V and J genes are TRBV6-2 or TRBV6-3 and TRBJ2-1; 8 bases agree with TRBD2. After removal of 2 bases from V and 5 bases from J, the junction contained 5 bases not matched to a gene. The CDR3 extends over 15 amino acids. CDR1 is MNHEY, CDR2 SVGEGT, per germline.

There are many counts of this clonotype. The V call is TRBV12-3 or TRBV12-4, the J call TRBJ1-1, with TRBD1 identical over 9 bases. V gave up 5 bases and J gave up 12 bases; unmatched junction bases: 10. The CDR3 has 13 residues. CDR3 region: CASSPRDRDGTFF. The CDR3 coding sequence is TGTGCCAGCAGTCCTCGGGACAGGGATGGAACTTTCTTT.

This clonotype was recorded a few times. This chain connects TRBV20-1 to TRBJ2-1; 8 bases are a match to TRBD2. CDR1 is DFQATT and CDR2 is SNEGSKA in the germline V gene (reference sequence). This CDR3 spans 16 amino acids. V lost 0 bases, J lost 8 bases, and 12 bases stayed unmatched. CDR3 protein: CSAREVRSGSMDEQFF. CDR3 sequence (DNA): TGCAGTGCTAGAGAGGTTAGAAGCGGGAGTATGGATGAGCAGTTCTTC.

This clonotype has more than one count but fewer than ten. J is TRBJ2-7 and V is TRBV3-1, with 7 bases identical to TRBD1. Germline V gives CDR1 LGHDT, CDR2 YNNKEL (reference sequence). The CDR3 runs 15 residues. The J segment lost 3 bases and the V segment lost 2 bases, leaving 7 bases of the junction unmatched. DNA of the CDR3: TGTGCCAGCAGCCAAAGGACAGGATGGGACTACGAGCAGTACTTC. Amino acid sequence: CASSQRTGWDYEQYF.

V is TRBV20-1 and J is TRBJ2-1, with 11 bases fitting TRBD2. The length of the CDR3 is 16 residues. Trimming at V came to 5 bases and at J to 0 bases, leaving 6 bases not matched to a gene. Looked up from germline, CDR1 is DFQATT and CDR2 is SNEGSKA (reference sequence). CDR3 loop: CSAGLAGGSSYNEQFF. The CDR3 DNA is TGCAGTGCTGGCCTAGCGGGAGGAAGCTCCTACAATGAGCAGTTCTTC.

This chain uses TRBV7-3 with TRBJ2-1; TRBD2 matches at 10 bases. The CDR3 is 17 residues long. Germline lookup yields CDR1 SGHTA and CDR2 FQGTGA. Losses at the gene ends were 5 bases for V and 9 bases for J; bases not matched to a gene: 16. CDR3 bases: TGTGCCAGCAGCCAAACCCCACTAGCGGGAACCTTTGGTGAGCAGTTCTTC. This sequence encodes CASSQTPLAGTFGEQFF.

The CDR3 spells CASQIWGRQFF. The CDR3 nucleotides are TGTGCCAGCCAAATCTGGGGGAGGCAGTTCTTC. V gene TRBV7-8 combines with J gene TRBJ2-1; D possibly uses TRBD1 or TRBD2 (5 bases each). Looked up from germline, CDR1 is SGHVS and CDR2 is FQNEAQ. This CDR3 is 11 amino acids long. Between the trimmed V and J ends, which lost 8 bases and 12 bases, there was a span of 14 bases.

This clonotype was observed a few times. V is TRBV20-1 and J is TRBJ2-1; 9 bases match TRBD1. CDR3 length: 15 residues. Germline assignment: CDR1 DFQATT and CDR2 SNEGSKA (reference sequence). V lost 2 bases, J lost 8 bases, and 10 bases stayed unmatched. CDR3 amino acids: CSARPKQGASDEQFF. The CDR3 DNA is TGCAGTGCTAGACCAAAACAGGGGGCGAGCGATGAGCAGTTCTTC.

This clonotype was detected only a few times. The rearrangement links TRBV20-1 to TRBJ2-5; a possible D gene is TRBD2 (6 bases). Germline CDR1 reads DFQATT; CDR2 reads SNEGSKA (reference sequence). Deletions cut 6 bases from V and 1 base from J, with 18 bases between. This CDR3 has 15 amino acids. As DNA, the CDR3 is TGCAGTGCCCTACCCGGGACTCTACGCCAAGAGACCCAGTACTTC. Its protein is CSALPGTLRQETQYF.

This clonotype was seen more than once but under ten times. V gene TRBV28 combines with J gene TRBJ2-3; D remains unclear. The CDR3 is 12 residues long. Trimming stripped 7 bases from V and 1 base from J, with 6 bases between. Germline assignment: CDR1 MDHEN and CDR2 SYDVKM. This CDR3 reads CASKGRTDTQYF. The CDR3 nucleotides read TGTGCCAGCAAAGGCCGCACAGATACGCAGTATTTT.

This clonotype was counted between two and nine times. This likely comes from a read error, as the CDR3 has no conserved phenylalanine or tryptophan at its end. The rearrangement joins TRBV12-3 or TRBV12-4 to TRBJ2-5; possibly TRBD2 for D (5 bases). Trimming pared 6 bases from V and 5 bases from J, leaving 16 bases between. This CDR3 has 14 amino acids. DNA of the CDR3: TGTGCCAGCAGCCCCGGGGTAGCCTACGAGACCCAGTACGTC. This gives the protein CASSPGVAYETQYV.

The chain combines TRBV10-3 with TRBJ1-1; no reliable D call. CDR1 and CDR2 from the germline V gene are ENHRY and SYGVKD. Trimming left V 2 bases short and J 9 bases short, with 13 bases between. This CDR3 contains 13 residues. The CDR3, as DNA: TGTGCCATCAGTGAGAATGGTAAGGAGAAAGCTTTCTTT. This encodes CAISENGKEKAFF.

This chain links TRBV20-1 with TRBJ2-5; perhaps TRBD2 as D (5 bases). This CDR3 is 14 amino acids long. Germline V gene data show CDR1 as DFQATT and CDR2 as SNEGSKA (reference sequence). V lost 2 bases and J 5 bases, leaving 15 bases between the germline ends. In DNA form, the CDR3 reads TGCAGTGCTAGATTTATGAGGGATTTTGAGACCCAGTACTTC. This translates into CSARFMRDFETQYF.

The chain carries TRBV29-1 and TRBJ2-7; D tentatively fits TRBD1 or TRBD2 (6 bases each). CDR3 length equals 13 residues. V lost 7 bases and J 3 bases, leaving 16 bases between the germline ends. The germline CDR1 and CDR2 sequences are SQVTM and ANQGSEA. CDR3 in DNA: TGCAGCGCCGGGGGACACGGAGGCTACGAGCAGTACTTC. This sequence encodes CSAGGHGGYEQYF.

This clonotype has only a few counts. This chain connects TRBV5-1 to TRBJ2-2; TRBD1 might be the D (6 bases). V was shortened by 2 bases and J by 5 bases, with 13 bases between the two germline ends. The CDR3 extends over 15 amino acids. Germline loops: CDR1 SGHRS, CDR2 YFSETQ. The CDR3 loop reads CASSLRTVMTGELFF. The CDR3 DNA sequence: TGCGCCAGCAGCTTACGGACAGTCATGACCGGGGAGCTGTTTTTT.

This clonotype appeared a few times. The CDR3 nucleotides read TGTGCCAGCAGCCCACCCACAGGACGTGGCAATCAGCCCCAGCATTTT. Residues: CASSPPTGRGNQPQHF. The J gene is TRBJ1-5, the V gene TRBV6-1, with TRBD1 as a possible D gene (5 bases). This CDR3 contains 16 residues. The ends were cut back, 6 bases at V and 2 bases at J, with 17 bases in the middle. CDR1 MNHNS and CDR2 SASEGT come from the germline V gene.